This entry concerns a single T cell receptor beta chain. Its antigen remains unidentified. Primers used in a second PCR of about 6 to 11 cycles were a sample-barcoded 5' primer and a J-beta primer mix. TCRdb re-called the 5' RACE reads through MiXCR, storing one row per CDR3 protein. This table has around 800,000 distinct CDR3 sequences, approximately 59% appearing once. The sample is drawn from a study of blood T cells in healthy people across ages. Study conclusions and caveats: When set beside aged donors, long-lived donors presented more naive CD4+ cells and higher diversity.

CDR3 length equals 20 residues. CDR1 is SGHDT and CDR2 is YYEEEE in the germline V gene. Germline trimming cut 0 bases from V and 0 bases from J; bases unmatched to any gene: 14. Isolation yielded PBMCs, at least 6.5 million per sample, in every case. This TCR derives from a man younger than 45 in good health. The genes are TRBV5-6 and TRBJ2-4; TRBD1 matches 8 bases. Specimen: blood. The CDR3 spells CASSLGPATGTGLAKNIQYF. CDR3 bases: TGTGCCAGCAGCTTGGGACCTGCGACCGGGACAGGTCTAGCCAAAAACATTCAGTACTTC.